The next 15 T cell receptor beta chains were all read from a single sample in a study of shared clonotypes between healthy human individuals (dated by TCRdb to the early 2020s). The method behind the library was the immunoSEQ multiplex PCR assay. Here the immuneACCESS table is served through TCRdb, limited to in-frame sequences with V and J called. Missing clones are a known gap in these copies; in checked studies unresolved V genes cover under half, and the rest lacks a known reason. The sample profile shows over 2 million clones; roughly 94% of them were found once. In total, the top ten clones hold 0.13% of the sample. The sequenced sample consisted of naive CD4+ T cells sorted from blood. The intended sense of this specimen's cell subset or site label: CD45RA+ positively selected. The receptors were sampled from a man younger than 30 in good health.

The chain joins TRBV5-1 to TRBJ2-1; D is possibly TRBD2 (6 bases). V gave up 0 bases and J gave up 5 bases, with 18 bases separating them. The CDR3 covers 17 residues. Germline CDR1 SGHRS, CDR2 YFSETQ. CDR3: CASSLDRLASNHNEQFF. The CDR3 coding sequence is TGCGCCAGCAGCTTGGATAGGCTAGCGTCAAACCACAATGAGCAGTTCTTC.

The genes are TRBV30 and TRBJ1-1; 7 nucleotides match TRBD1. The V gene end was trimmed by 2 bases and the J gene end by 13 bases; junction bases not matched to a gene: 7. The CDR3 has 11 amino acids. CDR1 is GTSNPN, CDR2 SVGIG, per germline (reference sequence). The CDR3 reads CAWSKQGSVFF. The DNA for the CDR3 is TGTGCCTGGAGTAAACAGGGGTCCGTTTTCTTT. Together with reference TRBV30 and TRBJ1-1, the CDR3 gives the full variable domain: SQTIHQWPATLVQPVGSPLSLECTVEGTSNPNLYWYRQAAGRGLQLLFYSVGIGQISSEVPQNLSASRPQDRQFILSSKKLLLSDSGFYLCAWSKQGSVFFGQGTRLTVV.

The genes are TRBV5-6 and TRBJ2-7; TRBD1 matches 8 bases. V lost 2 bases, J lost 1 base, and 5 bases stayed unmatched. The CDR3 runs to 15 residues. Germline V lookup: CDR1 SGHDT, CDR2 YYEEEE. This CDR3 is CASSFDRGLSYEQYF. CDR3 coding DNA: TGTGCCAGCAGCTTTGACAGGGGCTTATCCTACGAGCAGTACTTC.

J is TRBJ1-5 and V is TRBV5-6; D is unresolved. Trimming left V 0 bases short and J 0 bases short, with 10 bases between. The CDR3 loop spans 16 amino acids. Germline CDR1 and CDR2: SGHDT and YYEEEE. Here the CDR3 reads CASSLAGVGSNQPQHF. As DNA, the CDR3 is TGTGCCAGCAGCTTGGCCGGGGTTGGTAGCAATCAGCCCCAGCATTTT.

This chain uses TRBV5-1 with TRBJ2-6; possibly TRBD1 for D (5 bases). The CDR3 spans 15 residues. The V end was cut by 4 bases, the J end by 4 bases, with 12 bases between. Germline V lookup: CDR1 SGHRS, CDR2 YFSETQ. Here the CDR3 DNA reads TGCGCCAGCAGCCACCGACAGACCGGGGCCAACGTCCTGACTTTC. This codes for CASSHRQTGANVLTF.

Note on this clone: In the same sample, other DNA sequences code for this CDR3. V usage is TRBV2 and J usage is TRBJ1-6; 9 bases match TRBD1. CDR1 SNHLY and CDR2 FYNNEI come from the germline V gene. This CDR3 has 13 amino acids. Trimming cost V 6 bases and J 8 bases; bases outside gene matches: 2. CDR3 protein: CASRGQGDSPLHF. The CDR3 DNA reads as TGTGCCAGCAGGGGACAGGGTGATTCACCCCTCCACTTT.

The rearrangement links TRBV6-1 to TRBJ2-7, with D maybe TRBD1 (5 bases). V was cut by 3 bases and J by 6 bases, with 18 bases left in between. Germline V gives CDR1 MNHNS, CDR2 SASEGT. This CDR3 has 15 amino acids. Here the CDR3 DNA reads TGTGCCAGCAGTGAGATACAGGATGCTCCGCTCGAGCAGTACTTC. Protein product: CASSEIQDAPLEQYF.

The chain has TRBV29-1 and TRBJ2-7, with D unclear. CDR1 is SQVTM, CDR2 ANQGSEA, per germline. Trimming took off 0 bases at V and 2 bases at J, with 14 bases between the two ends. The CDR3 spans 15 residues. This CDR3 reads CSVEEKAGSTYEQYF. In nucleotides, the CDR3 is TGCAGCGTTGAAGAGAAGGCAGGATCCACCTACGAGCAGTACTTC.

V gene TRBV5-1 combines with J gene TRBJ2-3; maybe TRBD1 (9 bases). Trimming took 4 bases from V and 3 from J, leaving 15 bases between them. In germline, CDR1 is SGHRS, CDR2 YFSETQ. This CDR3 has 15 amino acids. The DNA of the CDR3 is TGCGCCAGCAGCCCGGGAGGGACAGGGACAGATACGCAGTATTTT. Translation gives CASSPGGTGTDTQYF.

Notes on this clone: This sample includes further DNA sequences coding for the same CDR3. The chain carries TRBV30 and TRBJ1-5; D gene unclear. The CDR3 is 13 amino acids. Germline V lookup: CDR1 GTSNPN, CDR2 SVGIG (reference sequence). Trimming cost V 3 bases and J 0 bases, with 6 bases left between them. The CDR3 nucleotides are TGTGCCTGGAGAGACAATAGCAATCAGCCCCAGCATTTT. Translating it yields CAWRDNSNQPQHF.

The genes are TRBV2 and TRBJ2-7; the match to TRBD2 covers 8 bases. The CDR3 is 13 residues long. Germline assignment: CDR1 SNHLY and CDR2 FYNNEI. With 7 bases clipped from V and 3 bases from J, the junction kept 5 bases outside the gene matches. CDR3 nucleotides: TGTGCCAGCAAACTAGCGGATAACTACGAGCAGTACTTC. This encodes CASKLADNYEQYF.

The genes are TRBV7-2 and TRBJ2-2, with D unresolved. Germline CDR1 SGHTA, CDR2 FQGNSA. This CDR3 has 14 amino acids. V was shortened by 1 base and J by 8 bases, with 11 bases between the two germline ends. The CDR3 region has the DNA TGTGCCAGCAGCTTAGTTGGTATGGCTGGGGAGCTGTTTTTT. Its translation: CASSLVGMAGELFF.

The CDR3 DNA sequence: TGTGCCAGCATAATAGGGTGGGCCGGGGACGAGCAGTACTTC. Translation gives CASIIGWAGDEQYF. V and J are TRBV5-8 and TRBJ2-7; D might be TRBD2 (5 bases). Germline V gene data show CDR1 as SGHTS and CDR2 as YDEGEE. V was pared by 6 bases and J by 5 bases, with 18 bases between. This CDR3 has 14 residues.

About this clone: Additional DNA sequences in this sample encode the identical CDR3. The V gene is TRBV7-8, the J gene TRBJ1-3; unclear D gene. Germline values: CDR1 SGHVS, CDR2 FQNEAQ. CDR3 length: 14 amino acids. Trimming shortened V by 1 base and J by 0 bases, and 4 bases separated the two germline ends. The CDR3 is CASSLGGSGNTIYF. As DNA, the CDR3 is TGTGCCAGCAGCTTAGGGGGCTCTGGAAACACCATATATTTT.

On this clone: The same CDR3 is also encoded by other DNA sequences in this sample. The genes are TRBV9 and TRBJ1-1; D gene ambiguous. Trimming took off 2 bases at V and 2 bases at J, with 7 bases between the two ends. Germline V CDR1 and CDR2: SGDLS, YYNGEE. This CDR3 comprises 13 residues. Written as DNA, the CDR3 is TGTGCCAGCAGCGTTACCGGAAACACTGAAGCTTTCTTT. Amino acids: CASSVTGNTEAFF.